The 2 T cell receptor beta chains given below trace back to one sample, sequenced in a study of PD-1 blockade in classical Hodgkin lymphoma. Time point: cycle 4 day 1 (C4D1), after about 6 weeks of nivolumab. Patients all relapsed after autologous stem cell transplantation, and there was variation in brentuximab vedotin exposure. The CD4+ T cells used were purified from thawed PBMCs through magnetic negative selection. TCRdb keeps only in-frame clones here, not all; method: immunoSEQ multiplex PCR. The table lists about 18,000 clones, over 65% of them singletons. Sequencing used CD4+ T cells from blood, obtained before the fourth cycle of nivolumab. These TCRs come from a human donor with classical Hodgkin lymphoma.

The V call is TRBV5-8, the J call TRBJ2-5; 9 nucleotides align to TRBD2. The CDR3 has 17 amino acids. CDR1 is SGHTS, CDR2 YDEGEE, per germline. Losses at the gene ends were 0 bases for V and 4 bases for J; bases not matched to a gene: 10. Written as DNA, the CDR3 is TGTGCCAGCAGCTTGGGGCTAGCGGGGAGCACGCGAGAGACCCAGTACTTC. It specifies CASSLGLAGSTRETQYF.

J is TRBJ2-2 and V is TRBV9; D not certain. Trimming left V 3 bases short and J 2 bases short, with 2 bases between. The CDR3 totals 12 residues. In germline, CDR1 is SGDLS, CDR2 YYNGEE. The CDR3 DNA is TGTGCCAGCAGCGCTAACACCGGGGAGCTGTTTTTT. Encoded protein: CASSANTGELFF.